Listed here are 18 T cell receptor beta chains from one sample, sequenced in a study of cytomegalovirus exposure and HLA in healthy donors. PCR primers comprised 60 Vbeta and 13 Jbeta primers. TCRdb keeps only in-frame clones here, not all; method: immunoSEQ multiplex PCR. The repertoire consists of roughly 200,000 clones, with roughly four fifths occurring once and the leading ten covering around 1.7%. The material sequenced was PBMCs. These receptors all come from a man between 45 and 60 years old in good health and CMV-seronegative.

The rearrangement joins TRBV4-3 to TRBJ1-1; 9 nucleotides align to TRBD1. The V and J ends lost 3 bases and 1 base, in that order; junction bases with no gene match: 9. The germline V gene encodes CDR1 LGHNA and CDR2 YSLEER. The CDR3 runs 17 residues. This chain's CDR3 is CASSHDRDRAWNTEAFF. The CDR3 coding sequence is TGCGCCAGCAGCCATGACCGGGACAGGGCGTGGAACACTGAAGCTTTCTTT.

The rearrangement joins TRBV11-2 to TRBJ1-2; 8 bases agree with TRBD1. CDR3 size: 15 residues. Germline CDR1 SGHAT, CDR2 FQNNGV. The J segment lost 5 bases and the V segment lost 4 bases, leaving 9 bases of the junction unmatched. CDR3 sequence reads: CASSSRQGWLYGYTF. CDR3 coding DNA: TGTGCCAGCAGCTCCCGACAGGGGTGGTTGTATGGCTACACCTTC.

The chain employs TRBV19 and TRBJ1-5, with 9 nucleotides matching TRBD1. The CDR3 spans 16 residues. V lost 5 bases, J lost 2 bases, and 7 bases stayed unmatched. Germline lookup yields CDR1 LNHDA and CDR2 SQIVND (reference sequence). CDR3 DNA: TGTGCCAGTAGTGCAAACCGGGACAGGGGCAATCAGCCCCAGCATTTT. It codes for CASSANRDRGNQPQHF.

V gene TRBV6-5 combines with J gene TRBJ1-5, with 8 bases that match TRBD1. The CDR3 totals 15 residues. Germline CDR1 MNHEY, CDR2 SVGAGI. V trimming: 6 bases; J trimming: 4 bases; junction bases outside the gene matches: 8. The CDR3 nucleotides read TGTGCCAGCAGAACCGACAGGGGAATAAATCAGCCCCAGCATTTT. Translating gives CASRTDRGINQPQHF.

The chain uses TRBV5-6 and TRBJ2-7; no reliable D call. The CDR3 sequence is 14 residues long. V was shortened by 4 bases and J by 1 base, with 12 bases between the two germline ends. Germline CDR1 is SGHDT and CDR2 is YYEEEE. The CDR3 sequence: CASSPTEWSYEQYF. CDR3 coding DNA: TGTGCCAGCAGCCCTACGGAGTGGTCCTACGAGCAGTACTTC.

The chain links TRBV7-9 to TRBJ2-1; D unclear. Germline loops: CDR1 SEHNR, CDR2 FQNEAQ (reference sequence). This CDR3 is built from 16 residues. V was clipped by 5 bases and J by 0 bases, with 14 bases between them. This CDR3 is CASSKTRTISYNEQFF. CDR3 DNA sequence: TGTGCCAGCAGCAAGACTCGTACGATCTCCTACAATGAGCAGTTCTTC.

The genes are TRBV7-6 and TRBJ2-3; TRBD1 agrees at 7 bases. The germline CDR1 and CDR2 sequences are SGHVS and FNYEAQ. J was trimmed by 0 bases and V by 4 bases; bases with no gene match: 4. This CDR3 is built from 15 residues. CDR3 sequence reads: CASSSHRGSTDTQYF. The CDR3 nucleotides are TGTGCCAGCAGCTCTCACAGGGGTAGCACAGATACGCAGTATTTT.

The V gene is TRBV19, the J gene TRBJ2-7; TRBD1 agrees at 8 bases. CDR3 length: 16 amino acids. With 0 bases clipped from V and 7 bases from J, the junction kept 11 bases outside the gene matches. CDR1 is LNHDA and CDR2 is SQIVND in the germline V gene (reference sequence). The CDR3 bases are TGTGCCAGTAGTATAGACCCCAGGGGGCGAAGTGGAGAGCAGTACTTC. It is translated as CASSIDPRGRSGEQYF.

V and J are TRBV5-4 and TRBJ1-1, with D hard to call. Germline CDR1 and CDR2: SGHNT and YYREEE (reference sequence). Trimming shortened V by 2 bases and J by 7 bases, and 12 bases separated the two germline ends. This CDR3 is 13 amino acids long. This CDR3 reads CASSFRLGDEAFF. The CDR3 DNA sequence: TGTGCCAGCAGCTTCCGGTTGGGAGATGAAGCTTTCTTT.

The chain is built from TRBV6-1 and TRBJ2-2; D may be TRBD2 (5 bases). This CDR3 is built from 16 residues. Germline V gives CDR1 MNHNS, CDR2 SASEGT. V shed 4 bases and J shed 2 bases, with 14 bases lying between them. CDR3 in DNA: TGTGCCAGCAGTGTCGGGTTGAGGGTCAACACCGGGGAGCTGTTTTTT. The encoded protein is CASSVGLRVNTGELFF.

This clone was counted only a few times. The chain employs TRBV7-9 and TRBJ1-1, with no clear D. Germline assignment: CDR1 SEHNR and CDR2 FQNEAQ (reference sequence). CDR3 length: 14 amino acids. Trimming pared 5 bases from V and 1 base from J, leaving 11 bases between. The CDR3 loop is CASSALDKNTEAFF. CDR3 DNA: TGTGCCAGCAGCGCCCTTGACAAGAACACTGAAGCTTTCTTT. Full variable domain (outside the CDR3, taken from reference TRBV7-9 and TRBJ1-1): DTGVSQNPRHKITKRGQNVTFRCDPISEHNRLYWYRQTLGQGPEFLTYFQNEAQLEKSRLLSDRFSAERPKGSFSTLEIQRTEQGDSAMYLCASSALDKNTEAFFGQGTRLTVV.

This clone is a singleton in its sample. V usage is TRBV27 and J usage is TRBJ2-1; 11 bases are shared with TRBD2. Germline values: CDR1 MNHEY, CDR2 SMNVEV (reference sequence). The CDR3 loop spans 13 amino acids. Trimming cost V 5 bases and J 13 bases; bases outside gene matches: 7. In DNA form, the CDR3 reads TGTGCCAGCAGTCCACCCGGGACTAGCGGACAGTTCTTC. It encodes CASSPPGTSGQFF.

This clone was picked up a small number of times. The sample carries other DNA sequences with the same CDR3. The CDR3 reads CASSRGGNYGYTF. The CDR3 nucleotides read TGTGCCAGCAGTCGCGGAGGCAACTATGGCTACACCTTC. The gene calls are TRBV28 and TRBJ1-2; D is ambiguous. Trimming took 5 bases from V and 2 from J, leaving 9 bases between them. Germline CDR1 and CDR2: MDHEN and SYDVKM. There are 13 residues in the CDR3.

The chain recombines TRBV29-1 with TRBJ1-2; 10 nucleotides align to TRBD1. Trimming at V came to 4 bases and at J to 7 bases, leaving 6 bases not matched to a gene. CDR1 and CDR2 (germline): SQVTM, ANQGSEA. This CDR3 spans 13 amino acids. CDR3 region: CSVADRGASGYTF. CDR3 bases: TGCAGCGTTGCGGACAGGGGGGCCTCTGGCTACACCTTC.

The chain recombines TRBV10-3 with TRBJ2-1, with TRBD1 identical over 8 bases. The trim removed 10 bases at V and 7 bases at J, leaving 12 bases unmatched. CDR3 length: 14 residues. Germline V gene lookup returns CDR1 ENHRY and CDR2 SYGVKD. CDR3 sequence: CATTGTGTINEQFF. The CDR3, as DNA: TGTGCCACAACCGGGACAGGTACTATTAATGAGCAGTTCTTC.

This clone was seen a handful of times. Other DNA sequences of this sample code for an identical CDR3. J is TRBJ1-2 and V is TRBV29-1, with unresolved D. With 4 bases removed from V and 6 bases from J, the gap between germline ends came to 9 bases. The CDR3 has 11 amino acids. Germline lookup yields CDR1 SQVTM and CDR2 ANQGSEA. This CDR3 is CSVGGGNGYTF. For the CDR3, the DNA is TGCAGCGTTGGTGGCGGGAATGGCTACACCTTC.

The chain joins TRBV7-2 to TRBJ2-1; D ambiguous. Trimming removed 5 bases at V and 0 bases at J, with 11 bases between. The CDR3 consists of 15 residues. Germline CDR1 reads SGHTA; CDR2 reads FQGNSA. DNA of the CDR3: TGTGCCAGCAGCGAAGAGGTGAGCTCCTACAATGAGCAGTTCTTC. Its translation is CASSEEVSSYNEQFF.

For this clone: A read error may account for a junction end that differs from germline. The rearrangement links TRBV7-7 to TRBJ1-4; D call uncertain. CDR1 SSHAT and CDR2 FNYEAQ come from the germline V gene (reference sequence). The CDR3 totals 14 residues. The CDR3 DNA is TGTGCTAGCAGCTTAGACTTGGGCAGCCCCAAACTGGTTTTT. It yields the protein CASSLDLGSPKLVF.